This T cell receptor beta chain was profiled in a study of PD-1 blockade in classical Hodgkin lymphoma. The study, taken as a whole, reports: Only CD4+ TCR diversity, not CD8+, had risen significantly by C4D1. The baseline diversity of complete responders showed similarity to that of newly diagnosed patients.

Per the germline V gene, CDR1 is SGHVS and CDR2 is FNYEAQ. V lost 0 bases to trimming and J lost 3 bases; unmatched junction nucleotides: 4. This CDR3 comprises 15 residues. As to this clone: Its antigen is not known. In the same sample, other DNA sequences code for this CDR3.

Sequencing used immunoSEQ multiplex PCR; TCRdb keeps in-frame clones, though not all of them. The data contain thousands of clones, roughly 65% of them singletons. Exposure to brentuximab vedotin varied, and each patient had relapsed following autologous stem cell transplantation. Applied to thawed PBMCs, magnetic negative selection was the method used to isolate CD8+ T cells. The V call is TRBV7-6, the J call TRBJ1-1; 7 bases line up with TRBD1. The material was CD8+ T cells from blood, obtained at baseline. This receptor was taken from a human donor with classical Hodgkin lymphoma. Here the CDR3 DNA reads TGTGCCAGCAGCTTAGCAGGACAGGAGTACACTGAAGCTTTCTTT. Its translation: CASSLAGQEYTEAFF.